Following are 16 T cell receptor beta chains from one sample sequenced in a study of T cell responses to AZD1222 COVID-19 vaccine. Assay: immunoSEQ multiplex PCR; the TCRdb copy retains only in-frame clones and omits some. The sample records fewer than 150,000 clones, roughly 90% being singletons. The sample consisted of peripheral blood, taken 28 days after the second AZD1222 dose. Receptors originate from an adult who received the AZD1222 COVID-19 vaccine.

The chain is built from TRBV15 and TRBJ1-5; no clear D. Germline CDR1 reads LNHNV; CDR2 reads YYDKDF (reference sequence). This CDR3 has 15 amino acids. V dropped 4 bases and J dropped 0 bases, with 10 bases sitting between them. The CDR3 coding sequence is TGTGCCACCAGCAAATACAGAGCTAGCAATCAGCCCCAGCATTTT. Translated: CATSKYRASNQPQHF.

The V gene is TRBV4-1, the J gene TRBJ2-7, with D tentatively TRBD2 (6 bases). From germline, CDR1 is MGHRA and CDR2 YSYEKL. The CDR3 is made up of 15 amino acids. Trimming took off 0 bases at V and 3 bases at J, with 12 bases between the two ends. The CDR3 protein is CASSQDRGGSYEQYF. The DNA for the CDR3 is TGCGCCAGCAGCCAAGATAGGGGAGGCAGCTACGAGCAGTACTTC.

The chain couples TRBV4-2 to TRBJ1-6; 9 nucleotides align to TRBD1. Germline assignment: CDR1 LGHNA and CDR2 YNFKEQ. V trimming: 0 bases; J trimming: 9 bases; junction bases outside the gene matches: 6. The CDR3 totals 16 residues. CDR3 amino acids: CASSQERGTGSSPLHF. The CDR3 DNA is TGTGCCAGCAGCCAAGAGCGCGGGACAGGGAGTTCACCCCTCCACTTT.

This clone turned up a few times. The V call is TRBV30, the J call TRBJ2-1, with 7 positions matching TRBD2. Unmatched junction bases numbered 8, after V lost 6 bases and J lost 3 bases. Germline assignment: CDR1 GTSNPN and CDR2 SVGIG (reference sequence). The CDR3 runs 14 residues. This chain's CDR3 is CACLPGGSYNEQFF. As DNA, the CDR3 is TGTGCCTGTTTACCGGGCGGGAGCTACAATGAGCAGTTCTTC.

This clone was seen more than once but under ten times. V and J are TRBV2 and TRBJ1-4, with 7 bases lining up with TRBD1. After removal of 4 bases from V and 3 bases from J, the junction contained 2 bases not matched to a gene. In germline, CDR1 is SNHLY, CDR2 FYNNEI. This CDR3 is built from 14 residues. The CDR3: CASSGDRSNEKLFF. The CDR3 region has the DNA TGTGCCAGCAGTGGGGACAGATCTAATGAAAAACTGTTTTTT. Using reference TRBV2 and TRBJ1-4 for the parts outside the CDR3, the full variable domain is EPEVTQTPSHQVTQMGQEVILRCVPISNHLYFYWYRQILGQKVEFLVSFYNNEISEKSEIFDDQFSVERPDGSNFTLKIRSTKLEDSAMYFCASSGDRSNEKLFFGSGTQLSVL.

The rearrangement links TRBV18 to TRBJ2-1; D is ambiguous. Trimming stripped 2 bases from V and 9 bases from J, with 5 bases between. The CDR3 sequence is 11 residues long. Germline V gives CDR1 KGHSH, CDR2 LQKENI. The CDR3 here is CASSPRIEQFF. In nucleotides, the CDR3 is TGTGCCAGCTCACCAAGAATTGAGCAGTTCTTC. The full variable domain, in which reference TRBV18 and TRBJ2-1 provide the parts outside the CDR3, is NAGVMQNPRHLVRRRGQEARLRCSPMKGHSHVYWYRQLPEEGLKFMVYLQKENIIDESGMPKERFSAEFPKEGPSILRIQQVVRGDSAAYFCASSPRIEQFFGPGTRLTVL.

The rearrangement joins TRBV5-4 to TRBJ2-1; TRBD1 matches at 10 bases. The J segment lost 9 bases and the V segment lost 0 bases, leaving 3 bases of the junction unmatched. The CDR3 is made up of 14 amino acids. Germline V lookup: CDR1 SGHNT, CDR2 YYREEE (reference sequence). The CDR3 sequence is CASSLGDRGLEQFF. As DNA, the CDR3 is TGTGCCAGCAGCTTGGGGGACAGGGGTCTTGAGCAGTTCTTC.

CDR3 protein: CAISQGGEQYV. The CDR3, as DNA: TGTGCCATTTCTCAGGGCGGCGAGCAGTACGTC. The chain carries TRBV10-3 and TRBJ2-7; D possibly corresponds to TRBD1 (5 bases). V was clipped by 9 bases and J by 6 bases, with 12 bases between them. CDR3 length: 11 residues. The germline V gene has CDR1 ENHRY and CDR2 SYGVKD.

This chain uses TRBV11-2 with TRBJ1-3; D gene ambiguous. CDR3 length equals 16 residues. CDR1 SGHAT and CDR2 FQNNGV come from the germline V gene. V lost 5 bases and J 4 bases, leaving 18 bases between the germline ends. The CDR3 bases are TGTGCCAGCAGCCCCAGGACGGCCGAATCGGGAAACACCATATATTTT. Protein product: CASSPRTAESGNTIYF.

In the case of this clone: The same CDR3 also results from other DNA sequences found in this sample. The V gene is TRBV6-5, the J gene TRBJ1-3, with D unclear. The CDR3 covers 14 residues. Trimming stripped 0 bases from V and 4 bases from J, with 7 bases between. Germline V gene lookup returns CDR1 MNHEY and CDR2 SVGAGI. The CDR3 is CASSYSGTGNTIYF. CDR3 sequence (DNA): TGTGCCAGCAGTTACTCGGGCACGGGAAACACCATATATTTT.

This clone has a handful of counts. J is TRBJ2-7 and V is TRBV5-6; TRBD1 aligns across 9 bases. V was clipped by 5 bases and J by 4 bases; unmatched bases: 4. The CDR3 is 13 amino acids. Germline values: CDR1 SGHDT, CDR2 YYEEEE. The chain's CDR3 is CASSSGQGYEQYV. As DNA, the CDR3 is TGTGCCAGCAGTTCGGGACAGGGTTACGAGCAGTACGTC.

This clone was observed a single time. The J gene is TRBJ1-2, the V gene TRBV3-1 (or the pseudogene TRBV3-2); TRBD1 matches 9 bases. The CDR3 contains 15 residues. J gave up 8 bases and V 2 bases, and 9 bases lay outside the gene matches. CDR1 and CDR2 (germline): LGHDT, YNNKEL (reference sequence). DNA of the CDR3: TGTGCCAGCAGCCAATTGGGACAGGGAGCTTCCGGCTACACCTTC. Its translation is CASSQLGQGASGYTF.

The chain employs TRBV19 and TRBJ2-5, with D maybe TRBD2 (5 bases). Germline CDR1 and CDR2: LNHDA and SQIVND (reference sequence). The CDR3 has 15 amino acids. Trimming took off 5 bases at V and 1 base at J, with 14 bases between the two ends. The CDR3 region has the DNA TGTGCCAGTAGTTCCCCGGGATTTGGCCAAGAGACCCAGTACTTC. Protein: CASSSPGFGQETQYF.

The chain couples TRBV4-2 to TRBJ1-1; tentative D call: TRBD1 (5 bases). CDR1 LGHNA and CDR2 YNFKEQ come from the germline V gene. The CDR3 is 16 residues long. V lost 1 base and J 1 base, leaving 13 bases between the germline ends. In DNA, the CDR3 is TGTGCCAGCAGCCAAGCTGTTAAGAGGGGGAACACTGAAGCTTTCTTT. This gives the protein CASSQAVKRGNTEAFF.

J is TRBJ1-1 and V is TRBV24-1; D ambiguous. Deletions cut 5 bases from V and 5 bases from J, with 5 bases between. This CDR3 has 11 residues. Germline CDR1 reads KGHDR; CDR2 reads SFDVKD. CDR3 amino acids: CATSGGTEAFF. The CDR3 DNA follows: TGTGCCACCAGTGGTGGGACTGAAGCTTTCTTT.

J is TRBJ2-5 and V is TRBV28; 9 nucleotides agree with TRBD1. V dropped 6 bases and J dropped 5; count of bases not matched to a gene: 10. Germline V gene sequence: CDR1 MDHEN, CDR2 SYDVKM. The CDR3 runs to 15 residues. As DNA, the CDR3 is TGTGCCAGCAGGACCTCCGGGACAGGGAGGGAGACCCAGTACTTC. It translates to CASRTSGTGRETQYF.